The sequence of this T cell receptor beta chain was determined in a study of blood T cell repertoires in COVID-19. For the study at large: Samples representing acute and convalescent COVID-19 were sourced from the United States, Italy and Spain. PBMCs, B-cell-depleted T cells, or T cells provided the cDNA or gDNA that made up the material.

Per the original methods: Reference gene primers were amplified, and this amplification served to estimate nucleated cell counts. Only in-frame clones appear in the TCRdb table, and some are missing; sequencing was by immunoSEQ multiplex PCR. V and J calls plus clone size are reproduced from that table; the DNA served to infer D and trimming. The table has approximately 130,000 clones, roughly 79% seen once. V lost 0 bases and J lost 7, with 10 bases in between. The CDR3 runs to 14 residues. Germline V lookup: CDR1 ENHRY, CDR2 SYGVKD. The sample taken for sequencing was peripheral blood. This rearrangement joins TRBV10-3 to TRBJ1-5; no reliable D call. This TCR derives from a man at least 80 years old with acute or convalescent COVID-19. This chain's CDR3 is CAISESGEGQPQHF. The CDR3 DNA follows: TGTGCCATCAGTGAGTCCGGGGAAGGCCAGCCCCAGCATTTT.